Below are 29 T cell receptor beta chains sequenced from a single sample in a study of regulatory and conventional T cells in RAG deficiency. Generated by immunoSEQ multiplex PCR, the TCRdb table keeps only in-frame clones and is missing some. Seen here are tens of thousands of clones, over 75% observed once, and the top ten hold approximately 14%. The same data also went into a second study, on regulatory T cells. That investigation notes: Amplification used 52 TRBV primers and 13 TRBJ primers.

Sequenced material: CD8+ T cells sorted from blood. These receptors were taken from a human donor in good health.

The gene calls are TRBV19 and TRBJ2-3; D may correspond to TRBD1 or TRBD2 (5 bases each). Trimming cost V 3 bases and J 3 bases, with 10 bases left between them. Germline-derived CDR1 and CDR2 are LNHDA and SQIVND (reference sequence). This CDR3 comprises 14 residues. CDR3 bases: TGTGCCAGTAGTATGGGGACGGTTACAGATACGCAGTATTTT. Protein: CASSMGTVTDTQYF.

The CDR3 protein is CASSLWTGDQPQHF. DNA of the CDR3: TGCGCCAGCAGCCTATGGACAGGAGATCAGCCCCAGCATTTT. This chain uses TRBV5-1 with TRBJ1-5; 7 positions match TRBD1. This CDR3 spans 14 amino acids. CDR1 SGHRS and CDR2 YFSETQ come from the germline V gene. With 4 bases clipped from V and 5 bases from J, the junction kept 6 bases outside the gene matches. The entire variable domain, with the rest obtained from reference TRBV5-1 and TRBJ1-5, is as follows: KAGVTQTPRYLIKTRGQQVTLSCSPISGHRSVSWYQQTPGQGLQFLFEYFSETQRNKGNFPGRFSGRQFSNSRSEMNVSTLELGDSALYLCASSLWTGDQPQHFGDGTRLSIL.

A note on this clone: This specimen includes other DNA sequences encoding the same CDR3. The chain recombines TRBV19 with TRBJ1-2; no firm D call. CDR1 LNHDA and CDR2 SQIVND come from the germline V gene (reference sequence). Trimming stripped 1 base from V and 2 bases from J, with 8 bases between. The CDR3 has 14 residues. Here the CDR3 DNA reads TGTGCCAGTAGTATAGGGACGGCAAACTATGGCTACACCTTC. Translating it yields CASSIGTANYGYTF.

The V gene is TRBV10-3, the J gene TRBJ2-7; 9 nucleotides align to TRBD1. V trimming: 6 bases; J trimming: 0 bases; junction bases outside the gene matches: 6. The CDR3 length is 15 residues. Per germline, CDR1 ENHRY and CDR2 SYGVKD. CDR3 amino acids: CAISTGTGSSYEQYF. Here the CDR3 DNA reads TGTGCCATCAGCACCGGGACAGGGAGCTCCTACGAGCAGTACTTC.

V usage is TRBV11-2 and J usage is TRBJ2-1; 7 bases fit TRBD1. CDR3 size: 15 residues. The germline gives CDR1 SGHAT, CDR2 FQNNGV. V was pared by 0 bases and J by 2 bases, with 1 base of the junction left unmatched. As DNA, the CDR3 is TGTGCCAGCAGCTTAGAGGGGACAGCCTACAATGAGCAGTTCTTC. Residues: CASSLEGTAYNEQFF.

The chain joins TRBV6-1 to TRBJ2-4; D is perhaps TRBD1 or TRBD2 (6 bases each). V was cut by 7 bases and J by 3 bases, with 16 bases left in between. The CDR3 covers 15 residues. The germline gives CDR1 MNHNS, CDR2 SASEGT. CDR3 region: CASNEGGSGKNIQYF. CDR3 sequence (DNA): TGTGCCAGCAACGAGGGGGGATCGGGCAAAAACATTCAGTACTTC.

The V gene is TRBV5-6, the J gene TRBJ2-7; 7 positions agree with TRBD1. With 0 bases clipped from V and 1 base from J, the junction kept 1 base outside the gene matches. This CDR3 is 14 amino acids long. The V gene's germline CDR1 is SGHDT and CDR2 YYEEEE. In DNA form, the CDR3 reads TGTGCCAGCAGCTTGGAGGGACAGTCCTACGAGCAGTACTTC. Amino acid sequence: CASSLEGQSYEQYF.

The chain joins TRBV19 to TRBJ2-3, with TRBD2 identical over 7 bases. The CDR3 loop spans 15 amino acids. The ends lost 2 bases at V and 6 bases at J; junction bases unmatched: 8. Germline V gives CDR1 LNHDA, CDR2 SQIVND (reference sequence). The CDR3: CASSIPGDGRDTQYF. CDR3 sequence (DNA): TGTGCCAGTAGTATACCGGGGGACGGGAGGGATACGCAGTATTTT.

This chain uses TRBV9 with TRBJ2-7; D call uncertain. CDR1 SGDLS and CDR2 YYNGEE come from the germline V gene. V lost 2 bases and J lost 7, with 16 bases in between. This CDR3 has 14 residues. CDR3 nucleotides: TGTGCCAGCAGCGTCTACGGTTCTGACGGGGAGCAGTACTTC. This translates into CASSVYGSDGEQYF.

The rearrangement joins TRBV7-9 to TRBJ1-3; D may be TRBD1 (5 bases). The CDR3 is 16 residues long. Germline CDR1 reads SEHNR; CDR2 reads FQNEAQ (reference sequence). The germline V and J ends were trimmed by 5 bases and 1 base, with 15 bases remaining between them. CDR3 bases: TGTGCCAGCAGCCCGGGACTCTCGGGGTCTGGAAACACCATATATTTT. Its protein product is CASSPGLSGSGNTIYF.

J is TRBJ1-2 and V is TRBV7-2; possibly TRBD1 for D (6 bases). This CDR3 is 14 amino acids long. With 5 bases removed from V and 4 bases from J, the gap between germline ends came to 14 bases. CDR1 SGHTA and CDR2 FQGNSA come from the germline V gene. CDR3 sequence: CASSKDSSSYGYTF. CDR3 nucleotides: TGTGCCAGCAGCAAGGACAGCTCATCCTATGGCTACACCTTC. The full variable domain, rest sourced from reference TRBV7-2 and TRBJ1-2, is GAGVSQSPSNKVTEKGKDVELRCDPISGHTALYWYRQSLGQGLEFLIYFQGNSAPDKSGLPSDRFSAERTGGSVSTLTIQRTQQEDSAVYLCASSKDSSSYGYTFGSGTRLTVV.

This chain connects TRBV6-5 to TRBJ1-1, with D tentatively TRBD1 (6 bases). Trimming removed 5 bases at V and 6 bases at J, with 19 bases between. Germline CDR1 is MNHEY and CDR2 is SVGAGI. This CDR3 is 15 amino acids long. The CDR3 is CASSQQGRAGAEAFF. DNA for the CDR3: TGTGCCAGCAGTCAACAGGGAAGGGCAGGTGCTGAAGCTTTCTTT.

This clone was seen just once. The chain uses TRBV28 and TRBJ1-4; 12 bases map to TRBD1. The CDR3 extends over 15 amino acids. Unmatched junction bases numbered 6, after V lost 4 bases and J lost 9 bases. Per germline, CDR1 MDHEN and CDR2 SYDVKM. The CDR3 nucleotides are TGTGCCAGCAGTTCCCCTGGGACAGGGGGCCAAAAACTGTTTTTT. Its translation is CASSSPGTGGQKLFF. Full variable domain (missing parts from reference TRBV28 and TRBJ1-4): DVKVTQSSRYLVKRTGEKVFLECVQDMDHENMFWYRQDPGLGLRLIYFSYDVKMKEKGDIPEGYSVSREKKERFSLILESASTNQTSMYLCASSSPGTGGQKLFFGSGTQLSVL.

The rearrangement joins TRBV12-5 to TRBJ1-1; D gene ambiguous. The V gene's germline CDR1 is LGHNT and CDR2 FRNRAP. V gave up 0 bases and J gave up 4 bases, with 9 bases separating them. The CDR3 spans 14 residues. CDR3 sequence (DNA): TGTGCTAGTGGTTTGGTCAACTCGGGCACTGAAGCTTTCTTT. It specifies CASGLVNSGTEAFF.

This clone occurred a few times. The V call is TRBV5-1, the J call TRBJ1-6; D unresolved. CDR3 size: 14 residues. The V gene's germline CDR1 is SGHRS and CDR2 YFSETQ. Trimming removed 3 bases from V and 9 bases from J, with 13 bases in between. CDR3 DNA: TGCGCCAGCAGCTACGACCGCACCCCTTCACCCCTCCACTTT. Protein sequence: CASSYDRTPSPLHF.

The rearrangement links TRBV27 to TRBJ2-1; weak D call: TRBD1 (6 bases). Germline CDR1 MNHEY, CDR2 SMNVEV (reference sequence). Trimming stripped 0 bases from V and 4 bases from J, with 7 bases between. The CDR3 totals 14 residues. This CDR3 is CASSLSTGYNEQFF. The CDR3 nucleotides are TGTGCCAGCAGTTTATCGACAGGATACAATGAGCAGTTCTTC.

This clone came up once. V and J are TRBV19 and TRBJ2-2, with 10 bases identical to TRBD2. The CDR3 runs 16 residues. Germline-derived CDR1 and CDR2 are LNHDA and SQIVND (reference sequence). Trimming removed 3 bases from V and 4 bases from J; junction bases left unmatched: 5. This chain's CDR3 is CASSMSGGAGTGELFF. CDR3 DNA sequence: TGTGCCAGTAGTATGAGCGGGGGGGCCGGCACCGGGGAGCTGTTTTTT.

In DNA, the CDR3 is TGTGCCAGCAGTGAATTCTTAACCCCGGACAGAATTAACTATGGCTACACCTTC. It is translated as CASSEFLTPDRINYGYTF. The chain has TRBV6-1 and TRBJ1-2; D possibly corresponds to TRBD1 (6 bases). V was pared by 2 bases and J by 1 base, with 20 bases between. Germline V lookup: CDR1 MNHNS, CDR2 SASEGT. This CDR3 is 18 amino acids long.

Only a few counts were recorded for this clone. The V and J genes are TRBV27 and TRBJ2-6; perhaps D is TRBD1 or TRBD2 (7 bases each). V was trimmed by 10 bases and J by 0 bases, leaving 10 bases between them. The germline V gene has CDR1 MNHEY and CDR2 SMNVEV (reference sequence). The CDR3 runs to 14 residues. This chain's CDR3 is CATRGGSGANVLTF. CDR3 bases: TGTGCCACCAGGGGGGGCTCTGGGGCCAACGTCCTGACTTTC.

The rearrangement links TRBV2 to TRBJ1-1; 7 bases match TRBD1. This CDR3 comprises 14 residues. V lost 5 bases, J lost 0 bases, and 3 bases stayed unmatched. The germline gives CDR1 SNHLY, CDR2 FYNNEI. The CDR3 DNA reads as TGTGCCAGCAGTCCGGGACAGTTGAACACTGAAGCTTTCTTT. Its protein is CASSPGQLNTEAFF.

The CDR3 DNA is TGTGCCAGCAGCCAAGAAGGAGGTACTGAAGCTTTCTTT. Protein product: CASSQEGGTEAFF. The V and J genes are TRBV4-2 and TRBJ1-1; D not resolved. This CDR3 is built from 13 residues. Trimming took off 0 bases at V and 5 bases at J, with 7 bases between the two ends. Per germline, CDR1 LGHNA and CDR2 YNFKEQ.

The CDR3 loop reads CASSFSGYSGANVLTF. DNA of the CDR3: TGTGCCAGTAGTTTCTCAGGGTACTCTGGGGCCAACGTCCTGACTTTC. This chain uses TRBV19 with TRBJ2-6; D is possibly TRBD1 (5 bases). Deletions cut 5 bases from V and 0 bases from J, with 11 bases between. The CDR3 covers 16 residues. CDR1 is LNHDA, CDR2 SQIVND, per germline (reference sequence).

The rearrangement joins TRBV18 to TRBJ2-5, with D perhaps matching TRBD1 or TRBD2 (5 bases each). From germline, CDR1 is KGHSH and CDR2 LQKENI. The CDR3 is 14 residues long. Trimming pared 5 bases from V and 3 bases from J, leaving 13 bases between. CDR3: CASSNTGPKETQYF. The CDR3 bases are TGTGCCAGCTCAAACACGGGGCCTAAAGAGACCCAGTACTTC.

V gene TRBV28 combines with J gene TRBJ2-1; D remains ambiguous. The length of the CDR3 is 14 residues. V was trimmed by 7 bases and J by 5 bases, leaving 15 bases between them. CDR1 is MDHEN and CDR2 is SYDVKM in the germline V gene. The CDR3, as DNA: TGTGCCAGCAAGGAAACCGTCCCAAACAATGAGCAGTTCTTC. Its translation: CASKETVPNNEQFF.

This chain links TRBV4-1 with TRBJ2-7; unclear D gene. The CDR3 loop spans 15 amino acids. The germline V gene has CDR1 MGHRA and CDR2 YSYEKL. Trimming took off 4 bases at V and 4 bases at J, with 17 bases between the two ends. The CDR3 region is CASSPQVGSLYEQYF. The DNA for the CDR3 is TGCGCCAGCAGCCCCCAGGTCGGGTCTTTATACGAGCAGTACTTC.

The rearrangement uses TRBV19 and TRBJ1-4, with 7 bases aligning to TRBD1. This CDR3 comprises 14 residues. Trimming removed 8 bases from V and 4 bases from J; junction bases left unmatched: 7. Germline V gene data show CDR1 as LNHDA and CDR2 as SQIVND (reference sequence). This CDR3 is CASVNRGGNEKLFF. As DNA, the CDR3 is TGTGCCAGTGTTAACAGGGGAGGTAATGAAAAACTGTTTTTT.

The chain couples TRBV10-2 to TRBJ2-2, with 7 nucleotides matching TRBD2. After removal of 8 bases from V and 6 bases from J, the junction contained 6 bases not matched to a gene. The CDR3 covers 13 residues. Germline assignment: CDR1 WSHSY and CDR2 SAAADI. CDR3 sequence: CASRERGAGELFF. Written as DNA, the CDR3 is TGCGCCAGCCGCGAGCGGGGTGCCGGGGAGCTGTTTTTT.

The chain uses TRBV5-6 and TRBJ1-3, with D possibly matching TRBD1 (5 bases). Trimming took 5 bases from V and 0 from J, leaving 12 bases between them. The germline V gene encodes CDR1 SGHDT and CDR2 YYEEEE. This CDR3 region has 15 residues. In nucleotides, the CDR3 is TGTGCCAGCAGTTCGACAGACTTCTCTGGAAACACCATATATTTT. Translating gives CASSSTDFSGNTIYF. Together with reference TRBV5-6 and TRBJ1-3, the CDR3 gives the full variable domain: DAGVTQSPTHLIKTRGQQVTLRCSPKSGHDTVSWYQQALGQGPQFIFQYYEEEERQRGNFPDRFSGHQFPNYSSELNVNALLLGDSALYLCASSSTDFSGNTIYFGEGSWLTVV.

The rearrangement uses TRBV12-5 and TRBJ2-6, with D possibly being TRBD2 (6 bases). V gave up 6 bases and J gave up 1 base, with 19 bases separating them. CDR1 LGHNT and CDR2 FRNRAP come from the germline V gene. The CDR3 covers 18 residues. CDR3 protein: CASGPSIWGVSGANVLTF. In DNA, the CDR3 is TGTGCTAGTGGCCCTTCGATTTGGGGGGTGTCTGGGGCCAACGTCCTGACTTTC. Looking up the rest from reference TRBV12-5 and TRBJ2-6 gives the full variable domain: DARVTQTPRHKVTEMGQEVTMRCQPILGHNTVFWYRQTMMQGLELLAYFRNRAPLDDSGMPKDRFSAEMPDATLATLKIQPSEPRDSAVYFCASGPSIWGVSGANVLTFGAGSRLTVL.